The 21 T cell receptor beta chains presented below share a single source sample, sequenced in a study of cytomegalovirus exposure and HLA in healthy donors. Using immunoSEQ multiplex PCR, the repertoire was profiled, and TCRdb retains in-frame clones only, with some absent. The data hold around 160,000 clones, with roughly 91% observed a single time. Sequenced: PBMCs. These receptors were collected from a man aged 18 to 30 in good health and CMV-seronegative.

The chain joins TRBV2 to TRBJ2-6, with D tentatively TRBD2 (6 bases). CDR3 size: 15 residues. Germline V gene lookup returns CDR1 SNHLY and CDR2 FYNNEI. Trimming cost V 4 bases and J 0 bases, with 7 bases left between them. The CDR3 here is CASSVGGSGANVLTF. Here the CDR3 DNA reads TGTGCCAGCAGTGTGGGGGGCTCTGGGGCCAACGTCCTGACTTTC.

The chain combines TRBV7-9 with TRBJ2-7, with D perhaps TRBD2 (5 bases). The ends were cut back, 1 base at V and 3 bases at J, with 16 bases in the middle. The CDR3 extends over 16 amino acids. Germline V CDR1 and CDR2: SEHNR, FQNEAQ (reference sequence). CDR3: CASSLGPGLFSYEQYF. In DNA, the CDR3 is TGTGCCAGCAGCTTAGGCCCCGGACTCTTTAGCTACGAGCAGTACTTC.

The rearrangement uses TRBV9 and TRBJ2-2; 9 nucleotides match TRBD2. Trimming at V came to 1 base and at J to 4 bases, leaving 11 bases not matched to a gene. CDR1 and CDR2 from the germline V gene are SGDLS and YYNGEE. The CDR3 covers 18 residues. CDR3 region: CASSVSQRGGRGTGELFF. For the CDR3, the DNA is TGTGCCAGCAGCGTATCTCAGCGGGGCGGGAGGGGCACCGGGGAGCTGTTTTTT.

This chain uses TRBV28 with TRBJ1-1; no definite D call. Between the trimmed V and J ends, which lost 1 base and 6 bases, there was a span of 12 bases. Germline V CDR1 and CDR2: MDHEN, SYDVKM. CDR3 length equals 14 residues. The CDR3 DNA is TGTGCCAGCAGTTTATTCAGCGATACTCCTGAAGCTTTCTTT. It is translated as CASSLFSDTPEAFF.

The chain couples TRBV6-1 to TRBJ2-7; possibly TRBD1 for D (6 bases). The germline V and J ends were trimmed by 3 bases and 5 bases, with 14 bases remaining between them. Germline CDR1 reads MNHNS; CDR2 reads SASEGT. The CDR3 sequence is 14 residues long. The CDR3 sequence is CASSDVGGANEQYV. The CDR3 bases are TGTGCCAGCAGTGATGTAGGGGGTGCAAACGAGCAGTACGTC.

The chain links TRBV6-5 to TRBJ1-2, with unresolved D. There are 13 residues in the CDR3. V was clipped by 2 bases and J by 4 bases, with 8 bases between them. The germline gives CDR1 MNHEY, CDR2 SVGAGI. The CDR3 nucleotides read TGTGCCAGCAGTTACGACTCCCTCTATGGCTACACCTTC. Translation: CASSYDSLYGYTF.

The chain joins TRBV6-1 to TRBJ2-2, with 8 bases aligning to TRBD1. Trimming removed 7 bases from V and 4 bases from J; junction bases left unmatched: 8. Germline loops: CDR1 MNHNS, CDR2 SASEGT. This CDR3 has 15 amino acids. The CDR3 bases are TGTGCCAGCACGAGGGACAGGTCTATCACCGGGGAGCTGTTTTTT. Its protein is CASTRDRSITGELFF.

The V call is TRBV29-1, the J call TRBJ2-5; no clear D gene. V lost 7 bases and J 2 bases, leaving 14 bases between the germline ends. Germline V gene data show CDR1 as SQVTM and CDR2 as ANQGSEA. CDR3 length equals 13 residues. The CDR3 sequence: CSALPYSQETQYF. CDR3 sequence (DNA): TGCAGCGCCTTACCTTACTCGCAAGAGACCCAGTACTTC.

This clone was counted ten times or more. J is TRBJ1-2 and V is TRBV5-1, with a weak D call TRBD1 (5 bases). Between the trimmed V and J ends, which lost 3 bases and 0 bases, there was a span of 12 bases. The germline V gene has CDR1 SGHRS and CDR2 YFSETQ. There are 15 residues in the CDR3. The CDR3 protein is CASSSGGGTNYGYTF. CDR3 DNA sequence: TGCGCCAGCAGCTCCGGCGGGGGGACTAACTATGGCTACACCTTC.

The chain has TRBV4-3 and TRBJ2-4; TRBD2 might be the D (5 bases). The V end lost 1 base, the J end lost 7 bases, and 11 bases lay between the germline ends. Germline V gives CDR1 LGHNA, CDR2 YSLEER. This CDR3 spans 14 amino acids. CDR3 sequence: CASSQGLGSNIQYF. CDR3 nucleotides: TGCGCCAGCAGCCAAGGGCTAGGGAGTAACATTCAGTACTTC.

The V call is TRBV19, the J call TRBJ1-5, with 8 nucleotides matching TRBD1. CDR1 LNHDA and CDR2 SQIVND come from the germline V gene (reference sequence). V was pared by 1 base and J by 5 bases, with 4 bases of the junction left unmatched. There are 15 residues in the CDR3. CDR3 sequence (DNA): TGTGCCAGTAGTATAGTGGACAGGGCGGATCAGCCCCAGCATTTT. It specifies CASSIVDRADQPQHF. Looking up the rest from reference TRBV19 and TRBJ1-5 gives the full variable domain: DGGITQSPKYLFRKEGQNVTLSCEQNLNHDAMYWYRQDPGQGLRLIYYSQIVNDFQKGDIAEGYSVSREKKESFPLTVTSAQKNPTAFYLCASSIVDRADQPQHFGDGTRLSIL.

The gene calls are TRBV6-1 and TRBJ2-1; no definite D call. The V gene's germline CDR1 is MNHNS and CDR2 SASEGT. V lost 6 bases, J lost 10 bases, and 16 bases lay in between. This CDR3 is 13 amino acids long. The CDR3 DNA reads as TGTGCCAGCAGCGAACCGCGACTGCGCGAGCAGTTCTTC. Translated, it gives CASSEPRLREQFF.

The chain has TRBV5-7 and TRBJ2-7; 9 nucleotides align to TRBD1. TRBV5-7 is marked as an open reading frame, function uncertain. Trimming removed 3 bases from V and 4 bases from J; junction bases left unmatched: 5. The CDR3 sequence is 14 residues long. The CDR3 DNA is TGTGCCAGCAGCTCTCGGACAGGGGTTTACGAGCAGTACGTC. Translated: CASSSRTGVYEQYV.

The chain joins TRBV19 to TRBJ2-1; D remains ambiguous. The V end lost 1 base, the J end lost 0 bases, and 7 bases lay between the germline ends. Looked up from germline, CDR1 is LNHDA and CDR2 is SQIVND (reference sequence). This CDR3 is 15 amino acids long. DNA for the CDR3: TGTGCCAGTAGTATAGTACCCTACTCCTACAATGAGCAGTTCTTC. As protein: CASSIVPYSYNEQFF.

The chain links TRBV11-2 to TRBJ1-1; perhaps TRBD1 as D (5 bases). V gave up 0 bases and J gave up 7 bases, with 12 bases separating them. Germline CDR1 is SGHAT and CDR2 is FQNNGV. This CDR3 has 14 amino acids. CDR3: CASSLDRAGVEAFF. CDR3 DNA: TGTGCCAGCAGCTTAGATCGAGCGGGGGTTGAAGCTTTCTTT.

This clone was recorded a few times. V usage is TRBV7-9 and J usage is TRBJ2-5, with 8 bases identical to TRBD1. V was pared by 5 bases and J by 4 bases, with 6 bases of the junction left unmatched. Germline CDR1 is SEHNR and CDR2 is FQNEAQ (reference sequence). The CDR3 spans 14 residues. The CDR3 region has the DNA TGTGCCAGCAGCACTACCGACAGGGGAGAGACCCAGTACTTC. This translates into CASSTTDRGETQYF. The complete variable domain, with remaining parts taken from reference TRBV7-9 and TRBJ2-5, reads DTGVSQNPRHKITKRGQNVTFRCDPISEHNRLYWYRQTLGQGPEFLTYFQNEAQLEKSRLLSDRFSAERPKGSFSTLEIQRTEQGDSAMYLCASSTTDRGETQYFGPGTRLLVL.

About this clone itself: Mismatch with germline at one junction end may stem from a read error. The gene calls are TRBV7-7 and TRBJ2-1; tentative D call: TRBD1 (5 bases). Germline V gene data show CDR1 as SSHAT and CDR2 as FNYEAQ (reference sequence). The CDR3 extends over 13 amino acids. The CDR3 here is CASSLDTYNEQFF. The DNA of the CDR3 is TGTGCTAGCAGCCTGGACACCTACAATGAGCAGTTCTTC.

The rearrangement uses TRBV10-3 and TRBJ1-3; 8 bases are shared with TRBD1. Germline CDR1 reads ENHRY; CDR2 reads SYGVKD. V lost 6 bases to trimming and J lost 4 bases; unmatched junction nucleotides: 11. The CDR3 is 16 residues long. The CDR3 sequence is CAISPMTGVGGNTIYF. In DNA, the CDR3 is TGTGCCATCAGCCCCATGACAGGGGTGGGCGGAAACACCATATATTTT.

The rearrangement links TRBV6-5 to TRBJ2-3, with 7 bases identical to TRBD2. The V segment lost 6 bases and the J segment 5 bases; nucleotides outside the gene matches: 2. CDR1 MNHEY and CDR2 SVGAGI come from the germline V gene. CDR3 length: 12 amino acids. CDR3 DNA: TGTGCCAGCAGAGCTAGCGGAGATACGCAGTATTTT. This gives the protein CASRASGDTQYF.

This clone appeared a single time. V and J are TRBV27 and TRBJ1-2; 7 positions match TRBD1. CDR3 length: 15 residues. Trimming took 1 base from V and 2 from J; bases not matched to a gene: 4. The V gene's germline CDR1 is MNHEY and CDR2 SMNVEV (reference sequence). Here the CDR3 DNA reads TGTGCCAGCAGTTTATATAAGGGGGCAAACTATGGCTACACCTTC. Translated: CASSLYKGANYGYTF.

The chain is built from TRBV7-2 and TRBJ2-5; D gene ambiguous. This CDR3 comprises 13 residues. With 5 bases removed from V and 1 base from J, the gap between germline ends came to 8 bases. Germline lookup yields CDR1 SGHTA and CDR2 FQGNSA. CDR3 bases: TGTGCCAGCAGCCCTCAGGTCCAAGAGACCCAGTACTTC. This sequence encodes CASSPQVQETQYF.